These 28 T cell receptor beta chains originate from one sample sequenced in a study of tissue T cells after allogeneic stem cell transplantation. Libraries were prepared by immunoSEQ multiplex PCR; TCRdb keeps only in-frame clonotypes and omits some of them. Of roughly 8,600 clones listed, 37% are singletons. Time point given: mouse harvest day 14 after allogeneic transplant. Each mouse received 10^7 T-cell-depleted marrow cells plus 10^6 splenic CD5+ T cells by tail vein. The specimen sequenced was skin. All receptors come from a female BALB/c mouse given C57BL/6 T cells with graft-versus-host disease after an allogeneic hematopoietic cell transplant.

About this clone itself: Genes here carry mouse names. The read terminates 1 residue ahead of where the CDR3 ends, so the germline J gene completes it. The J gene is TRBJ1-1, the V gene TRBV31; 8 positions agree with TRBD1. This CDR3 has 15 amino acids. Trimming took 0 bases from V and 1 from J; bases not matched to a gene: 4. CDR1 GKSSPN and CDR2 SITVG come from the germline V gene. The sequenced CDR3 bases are TGTGCCTGGAGTCTAGACAGGGGAGGAAACACAGAAGTCTTC. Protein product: CAWSLDRGGNTEVF. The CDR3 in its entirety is CAWSLDRGGNTEVFF.

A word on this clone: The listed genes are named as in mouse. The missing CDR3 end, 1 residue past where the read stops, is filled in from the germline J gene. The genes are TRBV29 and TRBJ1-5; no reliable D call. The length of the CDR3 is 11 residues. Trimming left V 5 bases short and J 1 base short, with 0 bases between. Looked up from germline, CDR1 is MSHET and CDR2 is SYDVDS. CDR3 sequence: CASSNNQAPLF. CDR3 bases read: TGTGCTAGCAGTAACAACCAGGCTCCGCTT.

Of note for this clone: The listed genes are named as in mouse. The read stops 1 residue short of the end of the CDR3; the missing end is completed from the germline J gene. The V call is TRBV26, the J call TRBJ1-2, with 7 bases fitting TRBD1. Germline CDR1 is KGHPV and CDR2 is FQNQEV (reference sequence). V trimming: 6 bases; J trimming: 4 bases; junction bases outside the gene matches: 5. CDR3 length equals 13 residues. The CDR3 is CASRQGKGSDYTF. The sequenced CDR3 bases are TGTGCCAGCAGACAGGGGAAGGGCTCCGACTACACC.

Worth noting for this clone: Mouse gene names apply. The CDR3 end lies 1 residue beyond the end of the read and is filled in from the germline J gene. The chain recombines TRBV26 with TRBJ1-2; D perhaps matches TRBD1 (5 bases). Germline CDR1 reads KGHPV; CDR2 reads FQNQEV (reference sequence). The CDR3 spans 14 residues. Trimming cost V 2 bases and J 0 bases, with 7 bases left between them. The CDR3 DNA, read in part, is TGTGCCAGCAGTCTGACAGGAACAAACTCCGACTACACC. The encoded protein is CASSLTGTNSDYT. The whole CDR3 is CASSLTGTNSDYTF.

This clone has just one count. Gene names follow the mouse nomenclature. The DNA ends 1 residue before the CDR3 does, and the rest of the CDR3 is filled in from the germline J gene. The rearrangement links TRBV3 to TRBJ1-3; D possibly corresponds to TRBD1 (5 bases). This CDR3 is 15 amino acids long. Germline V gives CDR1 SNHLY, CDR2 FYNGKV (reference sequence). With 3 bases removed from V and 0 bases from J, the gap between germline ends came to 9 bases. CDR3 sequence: CASSLRGDSGNTLYF. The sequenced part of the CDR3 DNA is TGTGCCAGCAGCTTGAGGGGCGATTCTGGAAATACGCTCTAT.

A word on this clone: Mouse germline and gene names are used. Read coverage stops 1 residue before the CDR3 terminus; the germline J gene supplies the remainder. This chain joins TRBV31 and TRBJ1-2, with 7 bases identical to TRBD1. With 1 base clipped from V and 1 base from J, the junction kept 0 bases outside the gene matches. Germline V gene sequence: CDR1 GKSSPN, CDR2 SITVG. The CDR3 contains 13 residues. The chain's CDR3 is CAWSHRGNSDYTF. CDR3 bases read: TGTGCCTGGAGTCACAGGGGAAACTCCGACTACACC.

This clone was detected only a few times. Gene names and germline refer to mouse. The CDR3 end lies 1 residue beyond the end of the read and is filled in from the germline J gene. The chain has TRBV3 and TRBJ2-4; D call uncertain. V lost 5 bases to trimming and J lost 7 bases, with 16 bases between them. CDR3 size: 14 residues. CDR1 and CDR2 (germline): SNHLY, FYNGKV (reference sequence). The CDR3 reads CASSPPGLKDTLYF. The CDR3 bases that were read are TGTGCCAGCAGCCCGCCGGGCCTTAAGGACACCTTGTAC.

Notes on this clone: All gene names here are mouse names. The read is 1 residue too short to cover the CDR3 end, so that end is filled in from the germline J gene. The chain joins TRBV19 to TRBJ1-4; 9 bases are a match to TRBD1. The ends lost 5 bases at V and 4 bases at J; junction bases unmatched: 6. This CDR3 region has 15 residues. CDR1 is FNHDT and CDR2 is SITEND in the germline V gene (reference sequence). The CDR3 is CASSPGTGSNERLFF. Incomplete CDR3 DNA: TGTGCCAGCAGCCCCGGGACAGGGAGCAACGAAAGATTATTT.

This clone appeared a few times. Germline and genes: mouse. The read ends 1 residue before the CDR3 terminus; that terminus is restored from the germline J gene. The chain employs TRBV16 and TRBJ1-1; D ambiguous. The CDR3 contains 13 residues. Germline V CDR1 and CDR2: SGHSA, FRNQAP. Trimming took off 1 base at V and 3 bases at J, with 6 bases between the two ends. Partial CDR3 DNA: TGTGCAAGCAGCTTAGTGGAGGACACAGAAGTCTTC. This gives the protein CASSLVEDTEVF. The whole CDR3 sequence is CASSLVEDTEVFF.

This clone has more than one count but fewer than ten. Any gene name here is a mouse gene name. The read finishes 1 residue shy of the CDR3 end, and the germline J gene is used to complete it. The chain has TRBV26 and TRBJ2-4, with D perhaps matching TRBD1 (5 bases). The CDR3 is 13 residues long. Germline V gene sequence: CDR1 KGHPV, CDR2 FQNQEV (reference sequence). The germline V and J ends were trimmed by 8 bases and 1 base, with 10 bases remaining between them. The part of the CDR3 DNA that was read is TGTGCCAGCCTCAGGGTCGGTCAAAACACCTTGTAC. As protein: CASLRVGQNTLY. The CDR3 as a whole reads CASLRVGQNTLYF.

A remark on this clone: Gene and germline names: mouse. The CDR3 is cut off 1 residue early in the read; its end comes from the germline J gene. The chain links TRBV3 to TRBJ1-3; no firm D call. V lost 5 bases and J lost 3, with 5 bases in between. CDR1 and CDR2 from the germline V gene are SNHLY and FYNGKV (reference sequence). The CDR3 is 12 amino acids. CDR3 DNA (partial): TGTGCCAGCAGCCAGATTGGAAATACGCTCTAT. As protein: CASSQIGNTLY. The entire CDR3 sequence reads CASSQIGNTLYF.

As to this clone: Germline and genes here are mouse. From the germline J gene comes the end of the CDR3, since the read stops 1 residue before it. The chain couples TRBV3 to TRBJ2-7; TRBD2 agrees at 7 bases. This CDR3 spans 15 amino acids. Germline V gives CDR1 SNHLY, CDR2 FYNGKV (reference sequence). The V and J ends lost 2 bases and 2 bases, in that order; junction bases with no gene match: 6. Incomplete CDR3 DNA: TGTGCCAGCAGCTTACGGGGGGGGAGGACCTATGAACAGTAC. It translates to CASSLRGGRTYEQY. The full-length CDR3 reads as CASSLRGGRTYEQYF.

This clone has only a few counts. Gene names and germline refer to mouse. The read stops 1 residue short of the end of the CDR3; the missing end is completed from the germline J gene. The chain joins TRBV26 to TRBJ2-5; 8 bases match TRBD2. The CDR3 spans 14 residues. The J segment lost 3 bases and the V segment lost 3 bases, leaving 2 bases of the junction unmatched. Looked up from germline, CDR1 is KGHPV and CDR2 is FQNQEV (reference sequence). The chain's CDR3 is CASSLTGGQDTQYF. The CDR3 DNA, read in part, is TGTGCCAGCAGTCTAACTGGGGGTCAAGACACCCAGTAC. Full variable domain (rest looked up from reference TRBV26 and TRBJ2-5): NSKVIQTPRYLVKGQGQKAKMRCIPEKGHPVVFWYQQNKNNEFKFLINFQNQEVLQQIDMTEKRFSAECPSNSPCSLEIQSSEAGDSALYLCASSLTGGQDTQYFGPGTRLLVL.

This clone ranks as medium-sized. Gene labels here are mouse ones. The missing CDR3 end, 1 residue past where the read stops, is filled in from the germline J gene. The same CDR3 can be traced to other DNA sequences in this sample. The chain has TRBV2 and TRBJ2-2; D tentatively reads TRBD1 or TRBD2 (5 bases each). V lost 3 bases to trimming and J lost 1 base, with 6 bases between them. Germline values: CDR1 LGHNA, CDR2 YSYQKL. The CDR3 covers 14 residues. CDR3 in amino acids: CASSQGENTGQLYF. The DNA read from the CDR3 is TGTGCCAGCAGCCAGGGGGAAAACACCGGGCAGCTCTAC.

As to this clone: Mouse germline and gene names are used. CDR3 bases read: TGTGCCAGCCTCCGGGACAGGGGGAACACCGGGCAGCTCTAC. Amino acid sequence: CASLRDRGNTGQLY. The full CDR3 is CASLRDRGNTGQLYF. This sequence joins TRBV26 and TRBJ2-2; 11 nucleotides align to TRBD1. The CDR3 end falls 1 residue outside the read, so it is completed with the germline J gene. V was clipped by 8 bases and J by 2 bases; unmatched bases: 4. The CDR3 is made up of 15 amino acids. Germline CDR1 is KGHPV and CDR2 is FQNQEV (reference sequence).

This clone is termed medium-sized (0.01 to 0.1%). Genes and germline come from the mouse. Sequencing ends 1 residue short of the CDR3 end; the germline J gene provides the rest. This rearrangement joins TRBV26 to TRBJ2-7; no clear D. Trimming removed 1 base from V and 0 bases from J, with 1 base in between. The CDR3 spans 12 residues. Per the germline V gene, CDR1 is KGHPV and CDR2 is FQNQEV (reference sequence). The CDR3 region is CASSLYSYEQYF. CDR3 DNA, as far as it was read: TGTGCCAGCAGTCTGTACTCCTATGAACAGTAC. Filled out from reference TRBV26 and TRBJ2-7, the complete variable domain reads NSKVIQTPRYLVKGQGQKAKMRCIPEKGHPVVFWYQQNKNNEFKFLINFQNQEVLQQIDMTEKRFSAECPSNSPCSLEIQSSEAGDSALYLCASSLYSYEQYFGPGTRLTVL.

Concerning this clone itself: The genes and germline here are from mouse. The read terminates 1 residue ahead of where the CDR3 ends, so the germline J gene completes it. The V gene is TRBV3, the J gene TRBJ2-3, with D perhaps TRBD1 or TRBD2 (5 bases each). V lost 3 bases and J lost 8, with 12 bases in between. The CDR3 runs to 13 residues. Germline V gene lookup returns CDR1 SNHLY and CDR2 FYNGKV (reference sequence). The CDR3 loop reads CASSLGVPGTLYF. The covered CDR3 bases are TGTGCCAGCAGCTTGGGGGTCCCGGGAACGCTGTAT.

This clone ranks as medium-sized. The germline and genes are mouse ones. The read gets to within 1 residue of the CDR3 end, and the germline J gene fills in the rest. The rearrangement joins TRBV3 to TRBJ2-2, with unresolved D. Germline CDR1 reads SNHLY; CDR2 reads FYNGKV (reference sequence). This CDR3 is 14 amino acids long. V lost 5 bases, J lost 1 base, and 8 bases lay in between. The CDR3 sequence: CASSRGRNTGQLYF. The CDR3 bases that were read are TGTGCCAGCAGCCGAGGAAGAAACACCGGGCAGCTCTAC.

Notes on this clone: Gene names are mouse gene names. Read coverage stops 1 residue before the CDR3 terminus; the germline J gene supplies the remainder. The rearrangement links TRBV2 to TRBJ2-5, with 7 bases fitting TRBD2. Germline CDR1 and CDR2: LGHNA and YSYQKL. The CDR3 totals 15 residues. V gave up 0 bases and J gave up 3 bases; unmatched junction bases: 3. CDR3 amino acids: CASSQERTGQDTQYF. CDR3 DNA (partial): TGTGCCAGCAGCCAAGAACGGACTGGTCAAGACACCCAGTAC.

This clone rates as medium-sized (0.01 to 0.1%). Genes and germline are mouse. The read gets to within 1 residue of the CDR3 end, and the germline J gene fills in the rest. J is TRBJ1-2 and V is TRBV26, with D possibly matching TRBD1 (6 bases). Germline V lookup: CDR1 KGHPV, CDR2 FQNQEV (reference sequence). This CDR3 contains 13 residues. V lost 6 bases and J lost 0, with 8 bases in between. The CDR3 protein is CASSRTANSDYTF. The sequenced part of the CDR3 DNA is TGTGCCAGCAGCCGGACAGCAAACTCCGACTACACC. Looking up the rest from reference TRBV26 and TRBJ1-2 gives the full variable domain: NSKVIQTPRYLVKGQGQKAKMRCIPEKGHPVVFWYQQNKNNEFKFLINFQNQEVLQQIDMTEKRFSAECPSNSPCSLEIQSSEAGDSALYLCASSRTANSDYTFGSGTRLLVI.

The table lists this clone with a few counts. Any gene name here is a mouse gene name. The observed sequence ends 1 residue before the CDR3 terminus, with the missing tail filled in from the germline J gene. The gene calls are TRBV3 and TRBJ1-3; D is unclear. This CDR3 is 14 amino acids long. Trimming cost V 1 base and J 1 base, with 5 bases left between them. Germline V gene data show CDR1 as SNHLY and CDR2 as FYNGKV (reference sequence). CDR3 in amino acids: CASSLGGSGNTLYF. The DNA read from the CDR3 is TGTGCCAGCAGCTTAGGGGGATCTGGAAATACGCTCTAT.

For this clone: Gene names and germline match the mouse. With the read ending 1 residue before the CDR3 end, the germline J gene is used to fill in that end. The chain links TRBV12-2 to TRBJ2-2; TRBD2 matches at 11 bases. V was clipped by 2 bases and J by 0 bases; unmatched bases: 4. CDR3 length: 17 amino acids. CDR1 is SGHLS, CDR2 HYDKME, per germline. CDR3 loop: CASSPGLGAANTGQLYF. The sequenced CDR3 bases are TGTGCCAGCTCTCCGGGACTGGGGGCCGCAAACACCGGGCAGCTCTAC.

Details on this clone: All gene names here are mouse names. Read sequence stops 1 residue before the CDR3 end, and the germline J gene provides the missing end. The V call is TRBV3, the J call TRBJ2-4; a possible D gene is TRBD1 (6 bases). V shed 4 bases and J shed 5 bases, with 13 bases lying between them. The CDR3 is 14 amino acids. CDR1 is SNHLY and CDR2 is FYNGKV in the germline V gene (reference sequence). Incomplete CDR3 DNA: TGTGCCAGCAGCTCAACAGGGCGGGGAAACACCTTGTAC. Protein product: CASSSTGRGNTLY. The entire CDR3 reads CASSSTGRGNTLYF.

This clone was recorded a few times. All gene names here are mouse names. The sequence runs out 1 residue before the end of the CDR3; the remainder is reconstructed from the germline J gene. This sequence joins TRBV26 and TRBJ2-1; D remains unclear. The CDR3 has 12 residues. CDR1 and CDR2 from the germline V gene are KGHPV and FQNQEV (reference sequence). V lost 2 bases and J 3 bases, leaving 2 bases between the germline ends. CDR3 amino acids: CASSLGYAEQFF. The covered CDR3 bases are TGTGCCAGCAGTCTGGGCTATGCTGAGCAGTTC.

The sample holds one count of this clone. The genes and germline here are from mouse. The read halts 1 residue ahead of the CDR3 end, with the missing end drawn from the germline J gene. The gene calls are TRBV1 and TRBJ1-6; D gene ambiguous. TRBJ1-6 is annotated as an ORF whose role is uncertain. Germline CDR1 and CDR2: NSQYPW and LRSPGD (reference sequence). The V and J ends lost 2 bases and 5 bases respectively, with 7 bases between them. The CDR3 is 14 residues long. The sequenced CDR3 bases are TGCACCTGCAGTGCAAGGCAAAATAATTCGCCCCTCTAC. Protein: CTCSARQNNSPLY. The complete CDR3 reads CTCSARQNNSPLYF.

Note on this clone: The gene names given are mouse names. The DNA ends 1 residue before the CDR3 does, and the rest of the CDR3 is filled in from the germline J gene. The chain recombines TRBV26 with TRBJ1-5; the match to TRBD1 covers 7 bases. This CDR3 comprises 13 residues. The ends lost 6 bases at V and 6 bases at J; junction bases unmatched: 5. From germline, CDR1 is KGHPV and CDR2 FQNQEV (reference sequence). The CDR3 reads CASSPGTAQAPLF. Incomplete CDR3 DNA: TGTGCCAGCAGCCCCGGGACAGCCCAGGCTCCGCTT.

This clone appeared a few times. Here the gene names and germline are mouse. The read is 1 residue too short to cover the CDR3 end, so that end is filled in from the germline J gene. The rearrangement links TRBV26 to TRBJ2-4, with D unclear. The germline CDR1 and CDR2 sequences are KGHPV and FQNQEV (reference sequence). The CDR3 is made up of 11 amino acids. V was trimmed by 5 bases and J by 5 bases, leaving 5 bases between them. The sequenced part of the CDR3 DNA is TGTGCCAGCAGTTCGGGAAACACCTTGTAC. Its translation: CASSSGNTLY. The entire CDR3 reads CASSSGNTLYF. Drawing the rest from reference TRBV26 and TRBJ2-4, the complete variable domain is NSKVIQTPRYLVKGQGQKAKMRCIPEKGHPVVFWYQQNKNNEFKFLINFQNQEVLQQIDMTEKRFSAECPSNSPCSLEIQSSEAGDSALYLCASSSGNTLYFGAGTRLSVL.

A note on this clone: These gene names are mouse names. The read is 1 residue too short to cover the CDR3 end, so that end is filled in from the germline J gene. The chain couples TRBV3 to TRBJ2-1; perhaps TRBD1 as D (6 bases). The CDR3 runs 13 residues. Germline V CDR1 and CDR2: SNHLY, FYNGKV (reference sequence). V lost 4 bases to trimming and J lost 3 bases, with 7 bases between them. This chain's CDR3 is CASSSGVYAEQFF. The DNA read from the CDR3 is TGTGCCAGCAGCTCAGGGGTCTATGCTGAGCAGTTC.